Listed below are T cell receptor beta chains from one sample, sequenced in a study of CD8 T cells in Susac syndrome. Each CDR3 protein is one row after TCRdb ran MiXCR on the immunoSEQ multiplex PCR reads. Of 55,000 to 80,000 distinct CDR3 sequences listed, approximately 93% were seen once; the top ten hold less than 0.16%. Sequenced input: CD4+ T cells from PBMCs. The receptors here all came from a human donor with Susac syndrome. Each CDR3 is given without its conserved first and last residue.

>TRBV28
ASSPGRISGNTIY
>TRBV7-9
ASTIGGWGTEAF
>TRBV7-2
ASSLAPEKPYEQY
>TRBV2
ATALLAGVSSYNEQF
>TRBV6-5
ASSYSRGRQETQY
>TRBV5-4
ASSLQGHAEQF
>TRBV18
ASSPRDSGSYNEQF
>TRBV13
ASRPRGRDRNEQY
>TRBV20-1
SAVSYGARREQY
>TRBV7-3
ASSLQGTGELF
>TRBV5-1
ASSLERGGTDTQY
>TRBV7-2
ASSGQGASYEQY
>TRBV20-1
SARGSGVNEQF
>TRBV28
ASSSGLAGQGYT
>TRBV6-2/TRBV6-3
ASSYSDPDTQY
>TRBV28
ASSSSGTGGDEQF
>TRBV9
ASSVGGTDTQY
>TRBV2
ASSESARTEAF
>TRBV6-2/TRBV6-3
ASSYYWGYEQY
>TRBV5-1
ASSSVAGLSTDTQY
>TRBV28
ASRLGPRNTEAF
>TRBV10-3
AISERDIETQY
>TRBV19
ASSITNNEQF
>TRBV28
ASSFRDPGRSGYT
>TRBV28
ASQGGLETQY
>TRBV20-1
SAEMGHSNTGELF
>TRBV28
ASSLAQVNTEAF
>TRBV20-1
SARALTYNSPLH
>TRBV2
ASSDQPLRTGSLAKNIQY
>TRBV7-3
ASSFDRSSYNEQF
>TRBV14
ASSFRRGEQY
>TRBV12-3/TRBV12-4
ASSIAGDWMAEAF
>TRBV10-3
AISARSDQPQH
>TRBV2
ASSRDREGQPQH
>TRBV20-1
SARRAGGNTYEQY
>TRBV9
ASSSRMGVINEQF
>TRBV7-9
ASSFVLRGGQGEDTQY
>TRBV9
ASSVAVGTGTGNTIY
>TRBV29-1
SVDLYHFGGMNTEAF
>TRBV5-6
ASSFRDRGRLTDTQY
>TRBV6-1
ASSQIGHSYNEQF
>TRBV29-1
SVQQGTAYEQY
>TRBV20-1
SATSGGGNGYT
>TRBV30
ARRTGTMNTEAF
>TRBV6-4
ASSITPNQPQH
>TRBV7-6
ASSLVGTGGYEQY
>TRBV20-1
SSLPGVDQPQH
>TRBV7-2
ASSSPSGGPTYNEQF
>TRBV6-5
ASSYSRTFYEQY
>TRBV3-1
AAEGKNTEAF
>TRBV7-9
ATHGTGETGELF
>TRBV6-2/TRBV6-3
ASSYRGGLY
>TRBV18
ASTLTGLYNEQF
>TRBV5-1
ASSFSAGRETQY